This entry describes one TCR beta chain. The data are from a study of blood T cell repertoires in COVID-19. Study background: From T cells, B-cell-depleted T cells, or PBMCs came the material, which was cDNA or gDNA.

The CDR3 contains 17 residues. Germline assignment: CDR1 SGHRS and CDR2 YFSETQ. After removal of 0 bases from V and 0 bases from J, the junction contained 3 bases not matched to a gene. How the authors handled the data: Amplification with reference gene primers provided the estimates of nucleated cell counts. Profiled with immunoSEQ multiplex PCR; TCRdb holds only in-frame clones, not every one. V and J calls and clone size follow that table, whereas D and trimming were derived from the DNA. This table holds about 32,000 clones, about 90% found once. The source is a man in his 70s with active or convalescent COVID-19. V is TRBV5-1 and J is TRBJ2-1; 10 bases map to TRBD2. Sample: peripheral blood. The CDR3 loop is CASSLGGLAYSYNEQFF. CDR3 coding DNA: TGCGCCAGCAGCTTGGGGGGACTAGCGTACTCCTACAATGAGCAGTTCTTC.